This T cell receptor beta chain was recorded in a study of T cells in Graves' hyperthyroidism and ophthalmopathy. General study findings and limits: The authors' 13 V-J model separated ophthalmopathy from stable hyperthyroidism.

Regarding this clonotype: No antigen is known for it. A single base separates this from a much larger clone, so it may be a read error.

Amplified TCR beta CDR3 regions derived from RNA transcripts. Researchers ran a first-round RT-PCR on the TCR CDR3 using the HTBI primer set. Using its own MiXCR run on the multiplex PCR reads, TCRdb lists one record per CDR3 protein. The profile shows some 570,000 distinct CDR3 sequences, around 14% of them singletons. Germline V gene data show CDR1 as SEHNR and CDR2 as FQNEAQ (reference sequence). The CDR3 runs 19 residues. The sequence derives from a young woman with Graves' ophthalmopathy. This chain uses TRBV7-9 with TRBJ1-1; TRBD1 matches at 9 bases. Input material: blood. The CDR3 region is CASSGTGIYTSSKNAEAFF. CDR3 in DNA: TGTGCCAGCAGCGGGACAGGGATTTATACAAGCAGTAAGAACGCTGAAGCTTTCTTT.